This TCR beta chain was identified in a study of T cell responses to AZD1222 COVID-19 vaccine. Study findings and constraints: The number of AZD1222 recipients seropositive at baseline was only five or six. The repertoires were collected only after the peak T cell response.

Concerning this clone itself: The antigen is undetermined.

This CDR3 comprises 17 residues. The V and J ends lost 4 bases and 4 bases, in that order; junction bases with no gene match: 14. In germline, CDR1 is SGHRS, CDR2 YFSETQ. Assay used: immunoSEQ multiplex PCR; TCRdb lists only in-frame clones, some missing. The sample contains fewer than 150,000 clones, 85% to 90% of which appear only once. The clonotype comes from an adult who received the AZD1222 COVID-19 vaccine. The source was peripheral blood, collected 28 days after the second AZD1222 dose. V and J are TRBV5-1 and TRBJ2-1, with 7 nucleotides matching TRBD2. CDR3 sequence: CASSPTGGSGTYNEQFF. The CDR3 DNA follows: TGCGCCAGCAGCCCCACGGGAGGCAGCGGGACGTACAATGAGCAGTTCTTC.